The source of this T cell receptor beta chain is a study of T and B cells in COVID-19 patients. TRB rearrangements were amplified by multiplex PCR with BIOMED2 TRB-A/B primers. TCRdb re-analysed the multiplex PCR reads in MiXCR, keeping a single row per CDR3 protein. Among some 11,000 distinct CDR3 sequences listed, 33% were seen once. TRB was amplified from about 250-500 ng of blood genomic DNA. The length of the CDR3 is 15 residues. Germline loops: CDR1 LNHDA, CDR2 SQIVND (reference sequence). Trimming cost V 7 bases and J 4 bases; bases outside gene matches: 9. Sequencing used blood. The source is a human donor with active COVID-19. The chain couples TRBV19 to TRBJ2-3, with TRBD1 matching 9 bases. The CDR3 here is CASNSGTGISDTQYF. The CDR3 nucleotides read TGTGCCAGTAATTCAGGGACAGGGATATCAGATACGCAGTATTTT.